These T cell receptor beta chains were read from a single sample in a study of siplizumab effects on memory and regulatory T cells. Clones were read by immunoSEQ multiplex PCR, and TCRdb kept only the in-frame ones, dropping some. In the table there are roughly 100,000 clones, 80% to 95% of which are singletons. The material sequenced was CD4+ T cells sorted from blood. Receptors originate from a human donor in good health. Each CDR3 is given with its conserved first and last residue. The order of the fields is D gene, J gene, V gene, clone size, CDR3 protein, CDR3 DNA. The D gene is left open where the match is weak. A clone size is listed for some rows: how often the clone was seen (once, few, many), or a class if it is expanded.

d_gene: -; j_gene: TRBJ1-5; v_gene: TRBV7-8; abundance: -; CDR3aa: CASSPVGRQKSNQPQHF; CDR3nt: TGTGCCAGCAGCCCAGTAGGCAGACAAAAGAGCAATCAGCCCCAGCATTTT
d_gene: -; j_gene: TRBJ2-3; v_gene: TRBV7-2; abundance: -; CDR3aa: CASSSFWGTSTDTQYF; CDR3nt: TGTGCCAGCAGCTCCTTCTGGGGGACTAGCACAGATACGCAGTATTTT
d_gene: -; j_gene: TRBJ1-1; v_gene: TRBV5-8; abundance: -; CDR3aa: CASSLVSGLNTEAFF; CDR3nt: TGTGCCAGCAGCTTGGTATCAGGATTGAACACTGAAGCTTTCTTT
d_gene: -; j_gene: TRBJ2-7; v_gene: TRBV4-2; abundance: -; CDR3aa: CASSQETEQYF; CDR3nt: TGTGCCAGCAGCCAAGAAACCGAGCAGTACTTC
d_gene: -; j_gene: TRBJ1-2; v_gene: TRBV5-1; abundance: -; CDR3aa: CASSPDGNYGYTF; CDR3nt: TGCGCCAGCAGCCCGGACGGTAACTATGGCTACACCTTC
d_gene: -; j_gene: TRBJ2-3; v_gene: TRBV18; abundance: -; CDR3aa: CASSPLDSSDTQYF; CDR3nt: TGTGCCAGCTCACCACTGGATTCGTCAGATACGCAGTATTTT
d_gene: -; j_gene: TRBJ2-7; v_gene: TRBV6-1; abundance: -; CDR3aa: CASSESPNKNEQYF; CDR3nt: TGTGCCAGCAGTGAATCGCCCAATAAGAACGAGCAGTACTTC
d_gene: -; j_gene: TRBJ1-1; v_gene: TRBV4-2; abundance: -; CDR3aa: CASSQEVVRGDTEAFF; CDR3nt: TGTGCCAGCAGCCAAGAGGTCGTCAGGGGCGACACTGAAGCTTTCTTT
d_gene: -; j_gene: TRBJ1-6; v_gene: TRBV5-4; abundance: -; CDR3aa: CASSLSPGKKDSPLHF; CDR3nt: TGTGCCAGCAGCTTGTCCCCAGGGAAAAAGGATTCACCCCTCCACTTT
d_gene: -; j_gene: TRBJ2-6; v_gene: TRBV6-6; abundance: -; CDR3aa: CASSYSGSSGANVLTF; CDR3nt: TGTGCCAGCAGTTACTCAGGAAGCTCTGGGGCCAACGTCCTGACTTTC
d_gene: TRBD2; j_gene: TRBJ2-2; v_gene: TRBV5-1; abundance: -; CDR3aa: CASSGLAGTGELFF; CDR3nt: TGCGCCAGCAGTGGACTAGCGGGCACCGGGGAGCTGTTTTTT
d_gene: -; j_gene: TRBJ2-3; v_gene: TRBV27; abundance: -; CDR3aa: CASMMKGPSASEPTDTQYF; CDR3nt: TGTGCCAGCATGATGAAGGGGCCGAGCGCTAGCGAGCCCACAGATACGCAGTATTTT
d_gene: -; j_gene: TRBJ1-1; v_gene: TRBV19; abundance: -; CDR3aa: CASSMAGRNTEAFF; CDR3nt: TGTGCCAGTAGTATGGCCGGGAGGAACACTGAAGCTTTCTTT
d_gene: TRBD2; j_gene: TRBJ2-1; v_gene: TRBV7-8; abundance: -; CDR3aa: CASSLAAGGPFEQFF; CDR3nt: TGTGCCAGCAGCTTAGCAGCGGGAGGGCCCTTTGAGCAGTTCTTC
d_gene: -; j_gene: TRBJ1-2; v_gene: TRBV5-1; abundance: once; CDR3aa: CASSLSSGSNYGYTF; CDR3nt: TGCGCCAGCAGCTTGAGTTCGGGGTCTAACTATGGCTACACCTTC
d_gene: -; j_gene: TRBJ2-1; v_gene: TRBV7-3; abundance: -; CDR3aa: CASSLGTRPYNEQFF; CDR3nt: TGTGCCAGCAGCCTCGGGACTCGTCCCTACAATGAGCAGTTCTTC